The present TCR beta chain was sequenced within a study of human T cells and chemical hapten exposure. Study-wide results and limits: The study found expanded TCRs formed significantly more large CDR3 similarity clusters than controls. No shift was seen in TCRs above 1 in 1000 frequency with DPC sensitization. Patch test score tracked positively with PT1 expanded TCR counts.

Regarding time point: patch test 1, 2 weeks after DPC sensitization. Treatment in this sample: therapeutic diphenylcyclopropenone sensitization with weekly scalp DPC. Whole blood, unfractionated, served as the material for total RNA extraction. A remark on this clonotype: Its antigen is as yet unknown.

TCRdb independently ran MiXCR on the RACE reads; one entry per CDR3 protein. The table lists roughly 86,000 distinct CDR3 sequences, about 10% of them singletons. The starting material was whole blood, obtained in connection with sensitization to the hapten diphenylcyclopropenone (DPC). The TCR comes from a man aged 40-49 years with alopecia areata. Some clones in this sample may be carry-over from other donors' samples.

The CDR3 protein is CASSPRLAGPSTDTQYF. As DNA, the CDR3 is TGTGCCAGCAGTCCCCGACTAGCGGGACCGAGCACAGATACGCAGTATTTT. The chain employs TRBV28 and TRBJ2-3; 11 bases agree with TRBD2. V was clipped by 5 bases and J by 0 bases; unmatched bases: 7. The CDR3 is 17 residues long. CDR1 is MDHEN, CDR2 SYDVKM, per germline.